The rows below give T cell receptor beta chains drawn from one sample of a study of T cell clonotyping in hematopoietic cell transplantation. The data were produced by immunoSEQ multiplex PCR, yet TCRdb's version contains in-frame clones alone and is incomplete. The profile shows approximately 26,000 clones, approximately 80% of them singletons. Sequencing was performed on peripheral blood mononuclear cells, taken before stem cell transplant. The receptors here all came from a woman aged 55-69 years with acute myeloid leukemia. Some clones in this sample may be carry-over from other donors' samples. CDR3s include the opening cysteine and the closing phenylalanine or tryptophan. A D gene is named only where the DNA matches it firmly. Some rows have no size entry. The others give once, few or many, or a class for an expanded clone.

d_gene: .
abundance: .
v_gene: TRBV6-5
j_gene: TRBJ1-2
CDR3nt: TGTGCCAGCAGTCCGGACGCTTCAAAGGTTGGCTACACCTTC
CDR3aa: CASSPDASKVGYTF

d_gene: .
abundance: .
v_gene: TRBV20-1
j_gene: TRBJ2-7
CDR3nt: TGCAGTCTCTACCCCAGGGAGCAGTACTTC
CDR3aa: CSLYPREQYF

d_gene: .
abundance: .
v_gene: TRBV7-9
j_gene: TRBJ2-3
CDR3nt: TGTGCCAGCAGCTTAGGGGCCGGGGGTGGGTCCACAGATACGCAGTATTTT
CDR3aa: CASSLGAGGGSTDTQYF

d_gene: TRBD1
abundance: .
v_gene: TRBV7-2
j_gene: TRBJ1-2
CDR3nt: TGTGCCAGCAGCTTACTATCCGGGACAGGGACGGCGGGGGGCTACACCTTC
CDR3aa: CASSLLSGTGTAGGYTF

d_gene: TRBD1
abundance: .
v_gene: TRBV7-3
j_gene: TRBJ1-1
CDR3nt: TGTGCCAGCAGCCCACAGGGGGCGGACACTGAAGCTTTCTTT
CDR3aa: CASSPQGADTEAFF

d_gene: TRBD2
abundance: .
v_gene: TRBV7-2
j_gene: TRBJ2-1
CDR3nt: TGTGCCAGCCGACTAGCGGGAAGCTCCTACAATGAGCAGTTCTTC
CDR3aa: CASRLAGSSYNEQFF

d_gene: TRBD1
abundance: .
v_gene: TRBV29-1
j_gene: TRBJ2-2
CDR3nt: TGCAGCGTTGAACCCGGGACAGGGAACACCGGGGAGCTGTTTTTT
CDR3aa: CSVEPGTGNTGELFF

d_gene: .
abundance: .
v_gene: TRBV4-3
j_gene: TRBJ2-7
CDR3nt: TGCGCCAGCAGCCAAGTTACCGGGGCCTACGAGCAGTACTTC
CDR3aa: CASSQVTGAYEQYF

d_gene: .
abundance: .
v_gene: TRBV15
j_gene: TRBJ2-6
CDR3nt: TGTGCCACCAGCGTCTACTCTGGGGCCAACGTCCTGACTTTC
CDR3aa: CATSVYSGANVLTF

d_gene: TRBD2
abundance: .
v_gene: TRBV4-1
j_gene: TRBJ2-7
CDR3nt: TGCGCCAGCAGCCAGGGAGCGGGGAGAGAGCAGTACTTC
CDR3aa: CASSQGAGREQYF

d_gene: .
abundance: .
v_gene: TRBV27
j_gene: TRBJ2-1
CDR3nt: TGTGCCAGCAGTTTAGGGGTTTCCAATGAGCAGTTCTTC
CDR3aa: CASSLGVSNEQFF

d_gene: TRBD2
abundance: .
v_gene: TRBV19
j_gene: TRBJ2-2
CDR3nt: TGTGCCAGTCAATCTAGCGGGGGTGCCGGGGAGCTGTTTTTT
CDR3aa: CASQSSGGAGELFF

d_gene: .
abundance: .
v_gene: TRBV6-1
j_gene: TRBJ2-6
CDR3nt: TGTGCCAGCAGTGTACAGGGTACGTCTGGGGCCAACGTCCTGACTTTC
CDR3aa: CASSVQGTSGANVLTF

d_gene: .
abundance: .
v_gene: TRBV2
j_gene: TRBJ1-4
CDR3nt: TGTGCCAGCAGTCAGCCGACCAGGGCTAATAATGAAAAACTGTTTTTT
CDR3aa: CASSQPTRANNEKLFF

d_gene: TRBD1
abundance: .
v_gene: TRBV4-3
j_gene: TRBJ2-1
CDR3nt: TGCGCCAGCAGCCAAGTACAGGGGGAATACAATGAGCAGTTCTTC
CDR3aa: CASSQVQGEYNEQFF

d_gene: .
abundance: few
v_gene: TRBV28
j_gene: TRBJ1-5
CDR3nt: TGTGCCAGCATCCAAGAAGGTCGGGGGGTTCAGCCCCAGCATTTT
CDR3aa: CASIQEGRGVQPQHF

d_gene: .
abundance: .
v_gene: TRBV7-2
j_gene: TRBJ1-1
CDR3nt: TGTGCCAGCAGCTGGGTCGTGAACACTGAAGCTTTCTTT
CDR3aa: CASSWVVNTEAFF

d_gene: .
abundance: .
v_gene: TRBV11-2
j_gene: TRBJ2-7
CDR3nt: TGTGCCAGCAGCCTTAGCTCCTACGAGCAGTACTTC
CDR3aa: CASSLSSYEQYF

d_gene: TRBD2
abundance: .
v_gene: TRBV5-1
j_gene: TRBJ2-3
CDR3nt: TGCGCCAGCAGCTTGCGCAGGACTAGCGCAGATACGCAGTATTTT
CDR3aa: CASSLRRTSADTQYF

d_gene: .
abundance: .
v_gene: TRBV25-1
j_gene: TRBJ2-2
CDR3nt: TGTGCCAGCTCGAGTGGTACCGGGGAGCTGTTTTTT
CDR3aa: CASSSGTGELFF

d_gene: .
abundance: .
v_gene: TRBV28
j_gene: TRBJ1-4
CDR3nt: TGTGCCAGCAGTTATACTTCTGAAAAACTGTTTTTT
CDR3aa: CASSYTSEKLFF

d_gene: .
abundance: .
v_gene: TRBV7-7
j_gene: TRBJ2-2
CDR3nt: TGTGCTAGCAGCCCGGGACAAACGAACACCGGGGAGCTGTTTTTT
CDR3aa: CASSPGQTNTGELFF